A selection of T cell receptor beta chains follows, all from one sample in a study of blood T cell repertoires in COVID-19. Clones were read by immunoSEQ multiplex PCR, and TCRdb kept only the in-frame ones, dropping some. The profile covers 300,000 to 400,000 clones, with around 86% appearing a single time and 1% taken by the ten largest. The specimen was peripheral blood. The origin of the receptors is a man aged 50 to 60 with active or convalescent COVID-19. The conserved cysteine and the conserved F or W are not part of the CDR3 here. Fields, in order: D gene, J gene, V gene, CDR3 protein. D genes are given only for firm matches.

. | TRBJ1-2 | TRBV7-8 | ASTLSGDGGYT
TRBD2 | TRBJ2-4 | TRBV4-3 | ASSRQMGLAVNIQY
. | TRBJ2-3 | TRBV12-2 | ASRLRAGGTDTQY
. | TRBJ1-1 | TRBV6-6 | ASTPRGSVNTEAF
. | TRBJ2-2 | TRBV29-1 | SVVGPENTGELF
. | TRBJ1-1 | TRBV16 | ASSQLVRTNTEAF
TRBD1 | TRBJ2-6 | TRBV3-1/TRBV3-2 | ASSRTGLISGANVLT
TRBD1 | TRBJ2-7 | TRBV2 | ASIGDRGTYEQY
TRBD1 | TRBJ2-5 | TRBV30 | AWSTGAETQY
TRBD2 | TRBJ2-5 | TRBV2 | ASSVGGTSGVETQY
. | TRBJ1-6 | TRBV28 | ASSPDSSDSSPLH
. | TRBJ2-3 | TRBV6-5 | ASRTDTYTDTQY
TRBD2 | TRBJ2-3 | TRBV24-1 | ATSDSAPYSGRALDTQY
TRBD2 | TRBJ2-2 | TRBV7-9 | ASSPGAAGATGELF
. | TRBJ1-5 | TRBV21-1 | ASTGQGAKGNQPQH
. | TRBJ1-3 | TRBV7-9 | ASGHRTAGNTIY
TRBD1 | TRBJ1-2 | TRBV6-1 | ASSEVFWTGGSDT
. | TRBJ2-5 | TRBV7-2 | ASSLAGMRPQY
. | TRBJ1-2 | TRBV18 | ASSPQADGYT
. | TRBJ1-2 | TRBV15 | ATRGPNYGYT
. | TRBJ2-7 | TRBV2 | ASSEQNYEQY
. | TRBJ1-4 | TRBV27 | ASSFDRATNEKLF
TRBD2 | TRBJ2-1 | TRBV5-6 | ASSFPWTSGRRIGNEQF
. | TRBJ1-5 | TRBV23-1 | ASSLTADRFNQPQH
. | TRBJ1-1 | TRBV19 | ASTRQNTEAF
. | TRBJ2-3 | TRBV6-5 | ASALRAGEDTQY
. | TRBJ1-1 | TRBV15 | ATGERTEAF
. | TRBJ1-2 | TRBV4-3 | ASSRKLDGVGYT
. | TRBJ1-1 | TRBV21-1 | ASSKANGDRENTEAF